This T cell receptor beta chain was captured in a study of T cell repertoires in aging, cancer and after chemotherapy. Turning to the study itself: Patients with glioblastoma brain tumors were sampled before and after temozolomide-based therapy. Roughly 10 million TCR reads made up the full dataset.

Multiplex touch-down PCR with TRB-A/B primers amplified rearranged V-D-J TRB sequences. TCRdb used MiXCR to reprocess the multiplex PCR reads, holding one entry per CDR3 protein. Here the sample spans 8,000 or so distinct CDR3 sequences, approximately 49% being singletons. In regard to this clonotype: Its antigen is not identified.

Overall study results and limits: In each cancer cohort, median generation probability increased across chemotherapy, suggesting thymic output rebounded. These repertoire data do not allow conclusions about immunological memory after chemotherapy.

CDR1 is MNHEY and CDR2 is SVGAGI in the germline V gene. Trimming removed 7 bases at V and 8 bases at J, with 21 bases between. CDR3 length: 15 amino acids. Peripheral blood genomic DNA, not sorted cells or RNA, was the template. The sequencing input was blood. This sequence was found in a human donor with a solid tumor. This chain uses TRBV6-5 with TRBJ2-1, with D tentatively TRBD2 (6 bases). CDR3 residues: CASTAGVAAVDEQFF. For the CDR3, the DNA is TGTGCCAGCACCGCCGGGGTAGCGGCCGTAGATGAGCAGTTCTTC.